This is a list of T cell receptor beta chains from one sample in a study of T cells in Graves' hyperthyroidism and ophthalmopathy. TCRdb analysed the multiplex PCR reads with MiXCR anew, one entry per CDR3 protein. Here the sample spans about 510,000 distinct CDR3 sequences, approximately 14% being singletons. What was sequenced was blood. The receptors were sampled from a woman aged 40 to 50 with Graves' hyperthyroidism. Each CDR3 is given with its conserved first and last residue. The D gene is left open where the match is weak. Clone size is stated in some rows and not others, as once, few, many or a class when expanded.

-	TRBV7-8	many	TRBJ2-7	TGTGCCAGCAGCTTAGAAAACTACGAGCAGTACTTC	CASSLENYEQYF
-	TRBV9	many	TRBJ2-5	TGTGCCAGCAGCTCATACGGGGGCTTGGAGACCCAGTACTTC	CASSSYGGLETQYF
TRBD2	TRBV28	many	TRBJ2-7	TGTGCCAGCATGGGGAGGGCCGACTCCTACGAGCAGTACTTC	CASMGRADSYEQYF
TRBD2	TRBV28	many	TRBJ2-1	TGTGCCAGCAGTATAATAGGCCCGGGGGCCAAACTAGCGGGAGTAGGCGATGAGCAGTTCTTC	CASSIIGPGAKLAGVGDEQFF
TRBD1	TRBV30	-	TRBJ2-7	TGTGCCTGGAGTTACCGGGACAGGACCTTTGACGAGCAGTACTTC	CAWSYRDRTFDEQYF
TRBD1	TRBV5-1	many	TRBJ1-1	TGTGCCAGCAGCTTTGGACAGGGAGGGGACACTGAAGCTTTCTTT	CASSFGQGGDTEAFF
TRBD2	TRBV28	few	TRBJ2-5	TGTGCCAGCAGTCCTACGGGTAGCGGGAGGGGAAGGGAGACCCAGTACTTC	CASSPTGSGRGRETQYF
-	TRBV24-1	few	TRBJ2-3	TGTGCCACCAGTGATTTGAAGTCGGAGGGGGCGGCTGGCACAGATACGCAGTATTTT	CATSDLKSEGAAGTDTQYF
-	TRBV3-1	many	TRBJ2-7	TGTGCCAGCAGCCATCGGAAGTACGAGCAGTACTTC	CASSHRKYEQYF
TRBD1	TRBV5-1	few	TRBJ1-1	TGCGCCAGCAGCCGTGGGACAGGGGGCGTGGGGCGGAACACTGAAGCTTTCTTT	CASSRGTGGVGRNTEAFF
TRBD1	TRBV20-1	many	TRBJ1-1	TGCAGTGCTAGGGAACCGGGACAGGGGGACACTGAAGCTTTCTTT	CSAREPGQGDTEAFF
-	TRBV5-1	many	TRBJ2-1	TGCGCCAGCAGCCCGAGGCCGGATTACAATGAGCAGTTCTTC	CASSPRPDYNEQFF
-	TRBV19	few	TRBJ1-5	TGTGCCAGTAGTATCCACCAGGCAAATCAGCCCCAGCATTTT	CASSIHQANQPQHF
-	TRBV2	many	TRBJ1-1	TGTGCCAGCAGTACCCGGGGGGGGAACACTGAAGCTTTCTTT	CASSTRGGNTEAFF
TRBD1	TRBV5-1	many	TRBJ2-5	TGCGCCAGCAGCGACGGACAGGGGGTTACAGAGACCCAGTACTTC	CASSDGQGVTETQYF
-	TRBV27	-	TRBJ2-3	TGTGCCAGCAGTTTGGGGCCAGGGGAGTATACGCGGTATTTT	CASSLGPGEYTRYF
TRBD1	TRBV9	-	TRBJ2-7	TGTGCCAGCAGCCCCAGGACAGGGGAGGAAGAGCAGTACTTC	CASSPRTGEEEQYF
TRBD1	TRBV28	many	TRBJ2-7	TGTGCCAGCAGTTTGAACACCCCGGGACAGGGGCGGCGGAGCGAGCAGTACTTC	CASSLNTPGQGRRSEQYF
-	TRBV19	few	TRBJ2-7	TGTGCCACCTCCCCGGTGGGGTACGGCGAGCAGTACTTC	CATSPVGYGEQYF
-	TRBV7-9	many	TRBJ1-1	TGTGCCAGCAGCTTAATGGGACCTATTAACACTGAAGCTTTCTTT	CASSLMGPINTEAFF
TRBD1	TRBV10-3	few	TRBJ1-2	TGTGCCATCCGGGGGACAGGGCGGCTCTATGGCTACACCTTC	CAIRGTGRLYGYTF
TRBD1	TRBV7-9	few	TRBJ2-3	TGTGCCAGCAGCTCAGGACAGGGGGTTTCCACAGATACGCAGTATTTT	CASSSGQGVSTDTQYF
TRBD2	TRBV7-2	many	TRBJ2-5	TGTGCCAGCAGCTTACTAGCGGGAGAGACCCAGTACTTC	CASSLLAGETQYF
-	TRBV3-1	many	TRBJ1-1	TGTGCCAGCAGCCAAAGAGGGGGGAACACTGAAGCTTTCTTT	CASSQRGGNTEAFF
TRBD1	TRBV15	many	TRBJ2-5	TGTGCCACAGACAGGAGGGGACAGGATACCTTGTCGACCCAGTACTTC	CATDRRGQDTLSTQYF
-	TRBV2	many	TRBJ2-1	TGTGCCAGCAGTGAATTCGGAGAATATGAGCAGTTCTTC	CASSEFGEYEQFF
TRBD2	TRBV3-1	many	TRBJ2-7	TGTGCCAGCAGCTGGACTAGCGGGGGGACGGGAGAGCAGTACTTC	CASSWTSGGTGEQYF
TRBD2	TRBV11-3	many	TRBJ2-3	TGTGCCAGCAGCGGACTAGCGGGAGGTTCAGATACGCAGTATTTT	CASSGLAGGSDTQYF
-	TRBV7-8	many	TRBJ2-3	TGTGCCAGCAGCTTAGTACTAGTTGCAACAGATACGCAGTATTTT	CASSLVLVATDTQYF
TRBD2	TRBV18	few	TRBJ2-3	TGTGCCAGCTCACCACCGGCTAGCGGGACAGATACGCAGTATTTT	CASSPPASGTDTQYF
TRBD2	TRBV6-2/TRBV6-3	-	TRBJ2-3	TGTGCCAGCAAGGACAGGGGACTAGCGGGAGTTAGAGATACGCAGTATTTT	CASKDRGLAGVRDTQYF
TRBD2	TRBV6-1	many	TRBJ2-3	TGTGCCAGCAGTGATGAGCTAGCGGGAGTCCGGCGGACAGATACGCAGTATTTT	CASSDELAGVRRTDTQYF
-	TRBV28	many	TRBJ2-1	TGTGCCAGCAGTTTTGATGAGTGGGGGCATGAGCAGTTCTTC	CASSFDEWGHEQFF
-	TRBV7-8	-	TRBJ1-1	TGTGCCAGCTTAAGTAGGGAGAACACTGAAGCTTTCTTT	CASLSRENTEAFF
TRBD2	TRBV9	-	TRBJ2-1	TGTGCCAGCAGCGCCGGACTAGCGGGAGTAGAGGAGCAGTTCTTC	CASSAGLAGVEEQFF
TRBD2	TRBV27	many	TRBJ2-7	TGTGCCAGCAGTTGGACTAGCGGGAGGGTTGACGAGCAGTACTTC	CASSWTSGRVDEQYF
TRBD2	TRBV20-1	many	TRBJ2-1	TGCAGTGCTAGGGGGAGCGGGAGGGCGAATGAGCAGTTCTTC	CSARGSGRANEQFF
TRBD2	TRBV12-3/TRBV12-4	-	TRBJ2-7	TGTGCCAGCAGTCAGGGACTATATTACGAGCAGTACTTC	CASSQGLYYEQYF
-	TRBV3-1	many	TRBJ2-5	TGTGCCAGCAGCGAGGGGTTCGCCTCCCCGACCCAGTACTTC	CASSEGFASPTQYF
TRBD2	TRBV7-9	many	TRBJ2-1	TGTGCCAGCAGCTTAAGTGGACTAGCGGGAGGCTCATCCTACAATGAGCAGTTCTTC	CASSLSGLAGGSSYNEQFF
-	TRBV4-1	-	TRBJ2-4	TGCGCCAGCAGCCCAAGCACGGTAGCCAAAAACATTCAGTACTTC	CASSPSTVAKNIQYF
TRBD1	TRBV7-2	many	TRBJ2-7	TGTGCCAGCAGCTCGGACAGGTGGTCTAACGAGCAGTACTTC	CASSSDRWSNEQYF
-	TRBV5-1	many	TRBJ2-5	TGCGCCAGCCCCCTGGGGAGACGGCTCCAAGAGACCCAGTACTTC	CASPLGRRLQETQYF
TRBD2	TRBV2	-	TRBJ2-2	TGTGGCAGCGGGGGACTAGCGGGCCGGGAGCTGTTTTTT	CGSGGLAGRELFF
-	TRBV6-1	few	TRBJ1-2	TGTGCCAGCAGTGAATATCAGGGTAACTATGGCTACACCTTC	CASSEYQGNYGYTF
TRBD1	TRBV20-1	few	TRBJ2-7	TGCAGTGCTAGGAGGACAGGTCTAGTCTACGAGCAGTACTTC	CSARRTGLVYEQYF
-	TRBV7-2	many	TRBJ2-2	TGTGCCAGCAGCTTTAACGCGAACACCGGGGAGCTGTTTTTT	CASSFNANTGELFF